Each of the 30 T cell receptor beta chains below was sequenced from the same sample in a study of shared T cell receptors in the human thymus. TCRdb's copy holds only in-frame clones and misses some; the assay was immunoSEQ multiplex PCR. This sample carries about 660,000 clones, about 89% of them seen once, and the ten largest clones take roughly 0.0086%. The sample also formed part of further work on human thymus T cells.

Sequencing was performed on thymocytes. Receptors were obtained from a boy under two years old with a congenital heart defect.

V and J are TRBV15 and TRBJ2-7; D may be TRBD1 (6 bases). CDR3 length: 14 residues. Germline V CDR1 and CDR2: LNHNV, YYDKDF (reference sequence). V was clipped by 8 bases and J by 1 base, with 15 bases between them. CDR3 DNA sequence: TGTGCCACCGCACAATACAGGGAATCCTACGAGCAGTACTTC. It translates to CATAQYRESYEQYF.

The CDR3 here is CASSLGGQGAPNNSPLHF. In DNA, the CDR3 is TGTGCCAGCAGCTTGGGAGGACAGGGGGCCCCCAATAATTCACCCCTCCACTTT. The chain combines TRBV5-4 with TRBJ1-6; 11 bases match TRBD1. CDR1 SGHNT and CDR2 YYREEE come from the germline V gene (reference sequence). The CDR3 spans 18 residues. The ends lost 0 bases at V and 5 bases at J; junction bases unmatched: 7.

The chain uses TRBV5-4 and TRBJ2-7, with 14 bases aligning to TRBD2. Germline CDR1 reads SGHNT; CDR2 reads YYREEE (reference sequence). V shed 3 bases and J 1 base; nucleotides not matched to a gene: 6. The CDR3 sequence is 17 residues long. The CDR3 loop reads CASSSGLAGVVSYEQYF. The DNA for the CDR3 is TGTGCCAGCAGCTCGGGACTAGCGGGAGTAGTGTCCTACGAGCAGTACTTC.

The genes are TRBV6-1 and TRBJ1-5; 9 nucleotides agree with TRBD1. CDR3 length equals 13 residues. CDR1 and CDR2 (germline): MNHNS, SASEGT. Trimming at V came to 10 bases and at J to 5 bases, leaving 6 bases not matched to a gene. The CDR3 coding sequence is TGTGCCACCAGCCGACAGGGGGATCAGCCCCAGCATTTT. It is translated as CATSRQGDQPQHF.

This chain connects TRBV28 to TRBJ1-4; no definite D call. Trimming removed 1 base at V and 8 bases at J, with 14 bases between. The CDR3 totals 15 residues. From germline, CDR1 is MDHEN and CDR2 SYDVKM. The CDR3 reads CASSLLARGGEKLFF. CDR3 in DNA: TGTGCCAGCAGTTTATTAGCCCGGGGAGGGGAAAAACTGTTTTTT.

The chain joins TRBV7-2 to TRBJ2-7; 12 nucleotides agree with TRBD2. Per the germline V gene, CDR1 is SGHTA and CDR2 is FQGNSA. The CDR3 loop spans 16 amino acids. V lost 6 bases to trimming and J lost 0 bases; unmatched junction nucleotides: 6. The DNA for the CDR3 is TGTGCCAGCAGATCCCTAGCGGGAGGGGCCTCCTACGAGCAGTACTTC. Its translation is CASRSLAGGASYEQYF.

The V and J genes are TRBV4-1 and TRBJ2-3, with D possibly matching TRBD2 (5 bases). V lost 0 bases to trimming and J lost 2 bases, with 12 bases between them. Per germline, CDR1 MGHRA and CDR2 YSYEKL. The CDR3 sequence is 16 residues long. CDR3 nucleotide sequence: TGCGCCAGCAGCCAAGAATCCGGGGATTACACAGATACGCAGTATTTT. It translates to CASSQESGDYTDTQYF.

This chain connects TRBV27 to TRBJ1-6; the D is unclear. CDR3 length equals 16 residues. Germline CDR1 and CDR2: MNHEY and SMNVEV (reference sequence). V was shortened by 6 bases and J by 8 bases, with 20 bases between the two germline ends. The CDR3 sequence is CASSSRPERGYSPLHF. The CDR3 DNA reads as TGTGCCAGCAGCTCCCGACCGGAACGAGGATATTCACCCCTCCACTTT.

The gene calls are TRBV4-1 and TRBJ2-7; tentatively, D is TRBD2 (6 bases). V was clipped by 1 base and J by 0 bases, with 7 bases between them. CDR3 length equals 14 residues. Germline assignment: CDR1 MGHRA and CDR2 YSYEKL. The CDR3 nucleotides are TGCGCCAGCAGCCAAGGGGACTCCTCCTACGAGCAGTACTTC. Translation: CASSQGDSSYEQYF.

The gene calls are TRBV6-6 and TRBJ2-5; 9 bases are a match to TRBD1. This CDR3 spans 15 amino acids. The V segment lost 2 bases and the J segment 1 base; nucleotides outside the gene matches: 2. Germline V gene sequence: CDR1 MNHNY, CDR2 SVGAGI (reference sequence). CDR3 amino acids: CASSYDRGVQETQYF. In DNA form, the CDR3 reads TGTGCCAGCAGTTACGACAGGGGGGTCCAAGAGACCCAGTACTTC.

This sequence joins TRBV5-6 and TRBJ2-2, with a tentative D call TRBD1 (6 bases). Trimming removed 4 bases at V and 6 bases at J, with 16 bases between. The length of the CDR3 is 15 residues. Germline V gene data show CDR1 as SGHDT and CDR2 as YYEEEE. The CDR3 DNA reads as TGTGCCAGCAGCCCCGACAGGTATGGAGCCGGGGAGCTGTTTTTT. Protein: CASSPDRYGAGELFF.

J is TRBJ1-4 and V is TRBV28; TRBD1 might be the D (6 bases). The CDR3 sequence is 18 residues long. V lost 2 bases and J 3 bases, leaving 19 bases between the germline ends. Looked up from germline, CDR1 is MDHEN and CDR2 is SYDVKM. The CDR3 sequence is CASSLRGQRGNSNEKLFF. The CDR3 bases are TGTGCCAGCAGTTTAAGGGGACAACGGGGAAACTCTAATGAAAAACTGTTTTTT.

The CDR3, as DNA: TGCGCCAGCAGCCAAGTCCGGGGGGGGACTGAAGCTTTCTTT. This encodes CASSQVRGGTEAFF. The V gene is TRBV4-3, the J gene TRBJ1-1, with D maybe TRBD1 (5 bases). This CDR3 is 14 amino acids long. Germline V lookup: CDR1 LGHNA, CDR2 YSLEER. V was cut by 1 base and J by 5 bases, with 11 bases left in between.

The chain recombines TRBV28 with TRBJ1-5; D ambiguous. Germline V lookup: CDR1 MDHEN, CDR2 SYDVKM. The V end lost 5 bases, the J end lost 5 bases, and 4 bases lay between the germline ends. This CDR3 has 11 amino acids. CDR3 protein: CASSLDQPQHF. DNA of the CDR3: TGTGCCAGCAGTCTTGATCAGCCCCAGCATTTT. Combining the CDR3 with reference TRBV28 and TRBJ1-5 gives the whole variable domain DVKVTQSSRYLVKRTGEKVFLECVQDMDHENMFWYRQDPGLGLRLIYFSYDVKMKEKGDIPEGYSVSREKKERFSLILESASTNQTSMYLCASSLDQPQHFGDGTRLSIL.

The chain links TRBV7-9 to TRBJ2-3; 7 bases fit TRBD1. Germline values: CDR1 SEHNR, CDR2 FQNEAQ (reference sequence). V shed 6 bases, J shed 0 bases, and the junction held 6 bases outside the gene matches. The CDR3 runs to 15 residues. CDR3 DNA sequence: TGTGCCAGCAGTTCGGACAGGACGAGCACAGATACGCAGTATTTT. As protein: CASSSDRTSTDTQYF.

This clone was detected only once. The gene calls are TRBV19 and TRBJ1-2; 7 bases match TRBD1. The length of the CDR3 is 15 residues. Germline values: CDR1 LNHDA, CDR2 SQIVND (reference sequence). Losses at the gene ends were 3 bases for V and 0 bases for J; bases not matched to a gene: 4. The CDR3 nucleotides are TGTGCCAGTAGTATGAGGGGGCCCCCTAACTATGGCTACACCTTC. This sequence encodes CASSMRGPPNYGYTF.

V and J are TRBV7-2 and TRBJ2-5; TRBD2 agrees at 7 bases. CDR3 length: 14 amino acids. V lost 3 bases, J lost 4 bases, and 5 bases stayed unmatched. Germline CDR1 and CDR2: SGHTA and FQGNSA. The CDR3 here is CASSFPGGGETQYF. CDR3 DNA sequence: TGTGCCAGCAGCTTCCCGGGAGGAGGAGAGACCCAGTACTTC.

As to this clone: This CDR3 is also generated by other DNA sequences in the sample. The chain carries TRBV5-4 and TRBJ2-3, with 7 bases matching TRBD2. V gave up 6 bases and J gave up 3 bases; unmatched junction bases: 16. This CDR3 is built from 17 residues. The germline V gene has CDR1 SGHNT and CDR2 YYREEE (reference sequence). CDR3 in amino acids: CASTAWASGLETDTQYF. CDR3 in DNA: TGTGCCAGCACTGCTTGGGCTAGCGGCCTAGAAACAGATACGCAGTATTTT.

This clone was observed a single time. The gene calls are TRBV10-3 and TRBJ2-1, with 8 nucleotides matching TRBD2. Trimming took 10 bases from V and 5 from J; bases not matched to a gene: 7. Germline V lookup: CDR1 ENHRY, CDR2 SYGVKD. The length of the CDR3 is 13 residues. For the CDR3, the DNA is TGTGCCAGTGGACTAGCTTTTGACAATGAGCAGTTCTTC. Translated, it gives CASGLAFDNEQFF.

V and J are TRBV30 and TRBJ2-1; possible D gene TRBD2, 6 bases. The CDR3 covers 15 residues. Between the trimmed V and J ends, which lost 1 base and 2 bases, there was a span of 12 bases. The germline V gene encodes CDR1 GTSNPN and CDR2 SVGIG (reference sequence). Here the CDR3 DNA reads TGTGCCTGGAGTGATCGACTAGGCCCCTACAATGAGCAGTTCTTC. As protein: CAWSDRLGPYNEQFF.

This sequence joins TRBV10-1 and TRBJ1-1; 8 nucleotides align to TRBD1. With 8 bases clipped from V and 5 bases from J, the junction kept 7 bases outside the gene matches. CDR3 size: 13 residues. CDR1 is WNHNN and CDR2 is SYGVQD in the germline V gene (reference sequence). The CDR3 protein is CASPWTGMTEAFF. CDR3 nucleotide sequence: TGCGCCAGCCCTTGGACAGGGATGACTGAAGCTTTCTTT.

This clone was counted a few times. This chain uses TRBV19 with TRBJ1-5; the D gene is possibly TRBD1 (5 bases). The CDR3 runs to 16 residues. Trimming took 8 bases from V and 0 from J, leaving 17 bases between them. The germline gives CDR1 LNHDA, CDR2 SQIVND (reference sequence). The CDR3 spells CASQVAGGDSNQPQHF. In DNA form, the CDR3 reads TGTGCCAGTCAAGTGGCGGGGGGTGATAGCAATCAGCCCCAGCATTTT.

This clone was recorded a few times. This chain links TRBV5-6 with TRBJ2-1, with TRBD2 matching over 10 bases. CDR3 length: 16 residues. V lost 2 bases to trimming and J lost 10 bases; unmatched junction nucleotides: 12. Germline CDR1 and CDR2: SGHDT and YYEEEE. In DNA form, the CDR3 reads TGTGCCAGCAGCTTAGGAAGGAGCGGGGGGGCACGGGAGCAGTTCTTC. This translates into CASSLGRSGGAREQFF. Complete variable domain (other parts from reference TRBV5-6 and TRBJ2-1): DAGVTQSPTHLIKTRGQQVTLRCSPKSGHDTVSWYQQALGQGPQFIFQYYEEEERQRGNFPDRFSGHQFPNYSSELNVNALLLGDSALYLCASSLGRSGGAREQFFGPGTRLTVL.

The chain recombines TRBV23-1 with TRBJ2-5; no reliable D call. Matching the DNA end better, TRBJ2-7 makes the J call doubtful. TRBV23-1 is filed as an ORF, its function uncertain. There are 12 residues in the CDR3. The CDR3 region has the DNA TGCGCCAGCAGTCAATATCGCTACGAGCAGTACTTC. It encodes CASSQYRYEQYF.

On this clone: A junction end diverges from the germline sequence, so it may reflect a read error. The V gene is TRBV7-7, the J gene TRBJ2-5, with a possible D match to TRBD2 (7 bases). Germline loops: CDR1 SSHAT, CDR2 FNYEAQ (reference sequence). This CDR3 comprises 19 residues. CDR3 DNA: TGTGCTAGCAGCTTAGCTGCCATGGGGGGGCTCAAGTACCAAGAGACCCAGTACTTC. Its protein product is CASSLAAMGGLKYQETQYF. Full variable domain (outside the CDR3, taken from reference TRBV7-7 and TRBJ2-5): GAGVSQSPRYKVTKRGQDVTLRCDPISSHATLYWYQQALGQGPEFLTYFNYEAQPDKSGLPSDRFSAERPEGSISTLTIQRTEQRDSAMYRCASSLAAMGGLKYQETQYFGPGTRLLVL.

The V and J genes are TRBV28 and TRBJ2-7; D might be TRBD2 (5 bases). Germline CDR1 and CDR2: MDHEN and SYDVKM. The CDR3 length is 14 residues. The V end was cut by 4 bases, the J end by 4 bases, with 14 bases between. The DNA for the CDR3 is TGTGCCAGCAGTTCCGGTAACGGGGATTACGAGCAGTACTTC. It encodes CASSSGNGDYEQYF.

The genes are TRBV28 and TRBJ1-1; D is undetermined. CDR1 and CDR2 (germline): MDHEN, SYDVKM. The germline V and J ends were trimmed by 3 bases and 0 bases, with 17 bases remaining between them. CDR3 length: 17 amino acids. In DNA, the CDR3 is TGTGCCAGCAGTTTTCAAATCCGGACGGGGATGAACACTGAAGCTTTCTTT. It yields the protein CASSFQIRTGMNTEAFF.

This chain joins TRBV28 and TRBJ1-1; 8 positions match TRBD1. Germline-derived CDR1 and CDR2 are MDHEN and SYDVKM. This CDR3 is built from 14 residues. The V and J ends lost 3 bases and 1 base, in that order; junction bases with no gene match: 1. In DNA form, the CDR3 reads TGTGCCAGCAGTTTTGACAGGGGGAACACTGAAGCTTTCTTT. This sequence encodes CASSFDRGNTEAFF.

The V gene is TRBV5-1, the J gene TRBJ2-5; TRBD1 is a possible D gene (6 bases). CDR3 size: 16 residues. Germline values: CDR1 SGHRS, CDR2 YFSETQ. V shed 1 base and J shed 4 bases, with 17 bases lying between them. CDR3 in amino acids: CASSLSLRGLGETQYF. The CDR3 DNA is TGCGCCAGCAGCTTGTCGTTAAGGGGGTTAGGAGAGACCCAGTACTTC.

The chain uses TRBV9 and TRBJ2-2; D is perhaps TRBD2 (5 bases). The V end lost 3 bases, the J end lost 8 bases, and 23 bases lay between the germline ends. The CDR3 length is 17 residues. The germline V gene has CDR1 SGDLS and CDR2 YYNGEE. CDR3 in amino acids: CASSGPHASGRGGELFF. In DNA form, the CDR3 reads TGTGCCAGCAGCGGGCCCCACGCATCGGGCCGGGGAGGGGAGCTGTTTTTT.